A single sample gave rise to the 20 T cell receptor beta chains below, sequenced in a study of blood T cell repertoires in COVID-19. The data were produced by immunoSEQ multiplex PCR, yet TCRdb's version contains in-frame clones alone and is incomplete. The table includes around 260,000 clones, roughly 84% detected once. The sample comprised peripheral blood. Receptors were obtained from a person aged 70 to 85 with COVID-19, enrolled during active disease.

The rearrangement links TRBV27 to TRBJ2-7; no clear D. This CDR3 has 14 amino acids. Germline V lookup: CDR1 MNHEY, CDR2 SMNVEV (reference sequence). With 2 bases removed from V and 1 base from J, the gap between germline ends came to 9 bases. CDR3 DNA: TGTGCCAGCAGTTTACTTGGCGGATCCTACGAGCAGTACTTC. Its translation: CASSLLGGSYEQYF.

CDR3 DNA: TGTGCCAGCACCAACTTCGGGGACAGCCTCTACGAGCAGTACTTC. This encodes CASTNFGDSLYEQYF. This chain connects TRBV28 to TRBJ2-7, with 7 nucleotides matching TRBD1. Trimming removed 7 bases from V and 3 bases from J; junction bases left unmatched: 12. The CDR3 runs to 15 residues. Germline values: CDR1 MDHEN, CDR2 SYDVKM. The full variable domain, its missing parts supplied by reference TRBV28 and TRBJ2-7, is DVKVTQSSRYLVKRTGEKVFLECVQDMDHENMFWYRQDPGLGLRLIYFSYDVKMKEKGDIPEGYSVSREKKERFSLILESASTNQTSMYLCASTNFGDSLYEQYFGPGTRLTVT.

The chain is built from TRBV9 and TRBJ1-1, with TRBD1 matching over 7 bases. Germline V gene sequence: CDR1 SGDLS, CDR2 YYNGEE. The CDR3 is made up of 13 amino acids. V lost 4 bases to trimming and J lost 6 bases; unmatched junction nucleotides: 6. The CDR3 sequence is CASSPTGVPEAFF. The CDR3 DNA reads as TGTGCCAGCAGCCCCACAGGGGTGCCTGAAGCTTTCTTT.

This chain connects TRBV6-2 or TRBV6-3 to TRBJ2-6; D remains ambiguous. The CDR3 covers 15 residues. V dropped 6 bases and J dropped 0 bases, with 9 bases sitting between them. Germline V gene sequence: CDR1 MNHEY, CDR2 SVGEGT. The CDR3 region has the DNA TGTGCCAGCAGCTATCTATTCTCTGGGGCCAACGTCCTGACTTTC. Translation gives CASSYLFSGANVLTF.

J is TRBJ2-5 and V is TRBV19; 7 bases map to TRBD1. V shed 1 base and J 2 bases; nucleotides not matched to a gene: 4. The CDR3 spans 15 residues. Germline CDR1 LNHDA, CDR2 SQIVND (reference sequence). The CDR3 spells CASSIGGTEQETQYF. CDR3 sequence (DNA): TGTGCCAGTAGTATAGGTGGGACAGAGCAAGAGACCCAGTACTTC.

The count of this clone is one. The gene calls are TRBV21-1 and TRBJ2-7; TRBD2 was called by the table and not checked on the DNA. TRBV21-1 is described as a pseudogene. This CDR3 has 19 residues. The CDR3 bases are TGTGCCAGCAGCAAGACGAGTCCCTTGGGACTAGCGGGACGCTACGAGCAGTACTTC. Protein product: CASSKTSPLGLAGRYEQYF.

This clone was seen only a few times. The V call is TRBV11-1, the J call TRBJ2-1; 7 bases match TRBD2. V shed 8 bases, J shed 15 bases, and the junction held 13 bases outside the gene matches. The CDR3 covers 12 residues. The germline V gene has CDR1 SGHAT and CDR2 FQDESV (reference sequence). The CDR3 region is CASEDLAGDPFF. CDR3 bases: TGTGCCAGCGAAGACCTGGCGGGAGATCCGTTCTTC.

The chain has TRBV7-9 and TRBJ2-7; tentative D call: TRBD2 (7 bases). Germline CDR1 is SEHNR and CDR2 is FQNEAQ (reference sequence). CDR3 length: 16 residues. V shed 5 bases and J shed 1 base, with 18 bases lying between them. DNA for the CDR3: TGTGCCAGCAGCCCCGCGGGGGCGCCCGAATCCTACGAGCAGTACTTC. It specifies CASSPAGAPESYEQYF.

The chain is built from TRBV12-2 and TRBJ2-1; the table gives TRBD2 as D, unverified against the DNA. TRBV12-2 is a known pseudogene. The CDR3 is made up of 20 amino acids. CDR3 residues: CASRSIPRTSGGGSYNEQFF. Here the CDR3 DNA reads TGTGCAAGTCGCTCAATACCCCGGACTAGCGGGGGGGGCTCCTACAATGAGCAGTTCTTC.

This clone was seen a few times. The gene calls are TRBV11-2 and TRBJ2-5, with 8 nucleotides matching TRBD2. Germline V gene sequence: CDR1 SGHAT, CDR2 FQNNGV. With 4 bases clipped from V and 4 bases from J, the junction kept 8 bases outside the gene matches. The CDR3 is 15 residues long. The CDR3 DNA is TGTGCCAGCAGCTCTGCCCGGGGGGGGCGAGAGACCCAGTACTTC. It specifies CASSSARGGRETQYF.

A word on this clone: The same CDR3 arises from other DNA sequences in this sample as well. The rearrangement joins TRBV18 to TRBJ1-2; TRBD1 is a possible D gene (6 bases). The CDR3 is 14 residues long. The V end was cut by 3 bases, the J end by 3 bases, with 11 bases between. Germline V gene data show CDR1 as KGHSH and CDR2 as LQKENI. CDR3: CASSPQQGDYGYTF. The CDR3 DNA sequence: TGTGCCAGCTCACCTCAACAGGGTGACTATGGCTACACCTTC.

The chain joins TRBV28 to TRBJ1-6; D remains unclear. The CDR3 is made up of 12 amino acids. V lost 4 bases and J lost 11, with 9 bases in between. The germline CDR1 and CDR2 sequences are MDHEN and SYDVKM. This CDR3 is CASSWSGTPLHF. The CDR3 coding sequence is TGTGCCAGCAGTTGGTCCGGGACACCCCTCCACTTT.

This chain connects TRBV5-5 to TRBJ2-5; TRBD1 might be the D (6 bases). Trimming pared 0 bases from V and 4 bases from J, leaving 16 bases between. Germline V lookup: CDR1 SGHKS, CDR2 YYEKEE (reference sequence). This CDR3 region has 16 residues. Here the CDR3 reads CASSLVGTTKGETQYF. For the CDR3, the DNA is TGTGCCAGCAGCTTGGTAGGGACAACAAAAGGAGAGACCCAGTACTTC.

In nucleotides, the CDR3 is TGTGCCAGCCAAAAGGGACTAAGTACACCCCTCCACTTT. Protein: CASQKGLSTPLHF. The chain combines TRBV6-5 with TRBJ1-6; maybe TRBD1 (5 bases). The CDR3 runs to 13 residues. V lost 8 bases, J lost 11 bases, and 16 bases lay in between. Germline assignment: CDR1 MNHEY and CDR2 SVGAGI.

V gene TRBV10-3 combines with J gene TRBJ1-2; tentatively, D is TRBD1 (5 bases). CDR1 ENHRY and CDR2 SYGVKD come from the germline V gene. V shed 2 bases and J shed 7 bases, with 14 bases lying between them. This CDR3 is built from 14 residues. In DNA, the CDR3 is TGTGCCATCAGTGAGATAACAGGAGGGCTTGGCTACACCTTC. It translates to CAISEITGGLGYTF.

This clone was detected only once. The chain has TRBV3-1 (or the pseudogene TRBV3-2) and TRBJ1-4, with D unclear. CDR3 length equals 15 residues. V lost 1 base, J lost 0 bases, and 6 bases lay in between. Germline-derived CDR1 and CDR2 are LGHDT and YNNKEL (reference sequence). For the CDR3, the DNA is TGTGCCAGCAGCCAAGTTCGTTCAACTAATGAAAAACTGTTTTTT. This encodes CASSQVRSTNEKLFF.

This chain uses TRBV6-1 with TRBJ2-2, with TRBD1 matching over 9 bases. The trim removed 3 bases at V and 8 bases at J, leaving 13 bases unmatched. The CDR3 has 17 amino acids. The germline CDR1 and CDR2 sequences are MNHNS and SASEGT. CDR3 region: CASSELLGTGLMGELFF. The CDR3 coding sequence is TGTGCCAGCAGTGAGCTGCTGGGGACAGGGTTAATGGGGGAGCTGTTTTTT.

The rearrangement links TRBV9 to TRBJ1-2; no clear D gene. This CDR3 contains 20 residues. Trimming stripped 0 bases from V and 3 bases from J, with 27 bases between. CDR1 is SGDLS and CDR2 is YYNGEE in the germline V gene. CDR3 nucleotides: TGTGCCAGCAGCGTAGCTATTCGGGGTTGGGTCGTTAGGTCAGACTATGGCTACACCTTC. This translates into CASSVAIRGWVVRSDYGYTF.

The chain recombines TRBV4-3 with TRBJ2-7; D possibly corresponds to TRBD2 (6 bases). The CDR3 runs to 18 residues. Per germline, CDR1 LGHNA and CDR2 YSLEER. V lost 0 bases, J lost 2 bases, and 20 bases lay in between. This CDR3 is CASSQEWGRSRATYEQYF. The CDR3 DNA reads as TGCGCCAGCAGCCAAGAATGGGGGAGGTCGAGGGCTACCTACGAGCAGTACTTC.

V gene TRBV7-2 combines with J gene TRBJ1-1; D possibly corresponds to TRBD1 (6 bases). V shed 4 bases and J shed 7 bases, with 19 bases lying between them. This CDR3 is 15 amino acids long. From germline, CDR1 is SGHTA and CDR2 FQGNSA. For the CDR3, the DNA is TGTGCCAGCAGCTACCGAGTAACAGGGACCCTTGAAGCTTTCTTT. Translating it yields CASSYRVTGTLEAFF.